These 7 T cell receptor beta chains originate from one sample sequenced in a study of cytomegalovirus exposure and HLA in healthy donors listed by TCRdb under 2017. Libraries were prepared through the immunoSEQ multiplex PCR assay. In its TCRdb copy, this immuneACCESS table keeps in-frame sequences only and misses some clones. Where compared with another copy, unresolved V genes explain less than half of these, and the others have no known cause. The sample table records about 140,000 clones; approximately 86% of these occur just once. The ten largest clones represent roughly 4.3% of the sample. The sequenced material came from PBMCs. These receptors were obtained from a man younger than 35 in good health and CMV-seropositive.

V and J are TRBV19 and TRBJ1-5; D is unclear. V was cut by 5 bases and J by 1 base, with 6 bases left in between. Germline CDR1 reads LNHDA; CDR2 reads SQIVND (reference sequence). The CDR3 loop spans 13 amino acids. The CDR3 reads CASSEQSNQPQHF. CDR3 bases: TGTGCCAGTAGTGAACAGAGCAATCAGCCCCAGCATTTT.

The chain is built from TRBV27 and TRBJ1-1; 7 bases line up with TRBD1. The CDR3 consists of 16 residues. Looked up from germline, CDR1 is MNHEY and CDR2 is SMNVEV (reference sequence). Germline trimming cut 6 bases from V and 7 bases from J; bases unmatched to any gene: 17. CDR3 DNA: TGTGCCAGCAGACAGTACTTACAGGGGAATTGGGGTGAAGCTTTCTTT. It encodes CASRQYLQGNWGEAFF.

The chain combines TRBV4-1 with TRBJ1-6, with 9 nucleotides matching TRBD1. This CDR3 has 16 amino acids. CDR1 MGHRA and CDR2 YSYEKL come from the germline V gene. V lost 3 bases to trimming and J lost 7 bases; unmatched junction nucleotides: 7. The CDR3 loop reads CASSHRTGAENSPLHF. Here the CDR3 DNA reads TGCGCCAGCAGCCACAGGACAGGGGCAGAGAATTCACCCCTCCACTTT.

This clone was counted a few times. The chain has TRBV5-6 and TRBJ1-5; D might be TRBD1 (5 bases). V lost 2 bases and J 7 bases, leaving 10 bases between the germline ends. There are 13 residues in the CDR3. Germline V gene sequence: CDR1 SGHDT, CDR2 YYEEEE. CDR3 sequence: CASSFGGYQPQHF. The DNA for the CDR3 is TGTGCCAGCAGCTTCGGGGGGTACCAGCCCCAGCATTTT.

This clone was seen a single time. DNA of the CDR3: TGTGCCAGTAGTTGCGACCGGGACAGGTGGGTAAGACAAGAGACCCAGTACTTC. Its protein is CASSCDRDRWVRQETQYF. The chain employs TRBV19 and TRBJ2-5, with 8 bases matching TRBD1. V dropped 5 bases and J dropped 2; count of bases not matched to a gene: 16. This CDR3 has 18 amino acids. Germline V gene lookup returns CDR1 LNHDA and CDR2 SQIVND (reference sequence).

The gene calls are TRBV25-1 and TRBJ1-4, with D hard to call. The germline gives CDR1 MGHDK, CDR2 SYGVNS. The length of the CDR3 is 15 residues. The V and J ends lost 3 bases and 3 bases respectively, with 11 bases between them. Here the CDR3 reads CASSDPRIPNEKLFF. The CDR3 nucleotides read TGTGCCAGCAGTGATCCCAGAATCCCTAATGAAAAACTGTTTTTT. Supplemented by reference TRBV25-1 and TRBJ1-4, the full variable domain reads EADIYQTPRYLVIGTGKKITLECSQTMGHDKMYWYQQDPGMELHLIHYSYGVNSTEKGDLSSESTVSRIRTEHFPLTLESARPSHTSQYLCASSDPRIPNEKLFFGSGTQLSVL.

The chain is built from TRBV2 and TRBJ2-1; a weak D match, TRBD2 (5 bases). This CDR3 spans 11 amino acids. Trimming cost V 5 bases and J 10 bases, with 9 bases left between them. Germline V gene sequence: CDR1 SNHLY, CDR2 FYNNEI. DNA for the CDR3: TGTGCCAGCAGTCCTAGCCGCGAGCAGTTCTTC. Residues: CASSPSREQFF.